The TCR beta chain described here comes from a study of low-dose radiotherapy and immunotherapy resistance in tumors. Background on the study: From cycle 1 day 1, patients took oral aspirin 300 mg every day for four cycles.

Time point: after trial treatment. The sample's treatment: LDRT plus nivolumab, ipilimumab, low-dose cyclophosphamide and aspirin (RACIN trial). The germline gives CDR1 SGDLS, CDR2 YYNGEE. Deletions cut 4 bases from V and 2 bases from J, with 15 bases between. The CDR3 sequence is 15 residues long. This clonotype was picked up many times. Alpha and beta chains were covered, as first-strand cDNA relied on TRAV- and TRBV-specific primers. Using a constant-region primer together with a V-primer adapter, TCRs were subjected to around 20 PCR cycles of amplification. Researchers amplified the isolated mRNA using in vitro transcription. A single record per CDR3 protein comes from TCRdb applying MiXCR to the reads. The sample shows more than 90,000 distinct CDR3 sequences, around 21% of them seen only once.

The chain recombines TRBV9 with TRBJ2-5; D tentatively fits TRBD1 or TRBD2 (5 bases each). This specimen was PBMCs, taken after low-dose radiotherapy plus immunotherapy. This TCR came from a male donor with prostate cancer. As DNA, the CDR3 is TGTGCCAGCAGCACCTCCCGGGACCCGCAAGAGACCCAGTACTTC. Its protein is CASSTSRDPQETQYF.